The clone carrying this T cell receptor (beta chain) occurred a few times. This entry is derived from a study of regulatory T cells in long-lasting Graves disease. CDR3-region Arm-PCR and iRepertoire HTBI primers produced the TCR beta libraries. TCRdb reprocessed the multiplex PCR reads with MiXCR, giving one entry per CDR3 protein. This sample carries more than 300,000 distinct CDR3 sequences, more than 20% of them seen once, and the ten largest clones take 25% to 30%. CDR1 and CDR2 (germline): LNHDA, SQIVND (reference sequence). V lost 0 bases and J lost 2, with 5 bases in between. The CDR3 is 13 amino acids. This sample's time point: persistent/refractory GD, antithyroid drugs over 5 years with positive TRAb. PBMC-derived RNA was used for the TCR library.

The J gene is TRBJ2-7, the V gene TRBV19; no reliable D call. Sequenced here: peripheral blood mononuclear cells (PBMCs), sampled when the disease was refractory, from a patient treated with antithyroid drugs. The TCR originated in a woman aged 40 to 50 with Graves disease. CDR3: CASSIDLAYEQYF. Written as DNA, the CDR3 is TGTGCCAGTAGTATAGATCTAGCCTACGAGCAGTACTTC. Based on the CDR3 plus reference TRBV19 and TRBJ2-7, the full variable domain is DGGITQSPKYLFRKEGQNVTLSCEQNLNHDAMYWYRQDPGQGLRLIYYSQIVNDFQKGDIAEGYSVSREKKESFPLTVTSAQKNPTAFYLCASSIDLAYEQYFGPGTRLTVT.